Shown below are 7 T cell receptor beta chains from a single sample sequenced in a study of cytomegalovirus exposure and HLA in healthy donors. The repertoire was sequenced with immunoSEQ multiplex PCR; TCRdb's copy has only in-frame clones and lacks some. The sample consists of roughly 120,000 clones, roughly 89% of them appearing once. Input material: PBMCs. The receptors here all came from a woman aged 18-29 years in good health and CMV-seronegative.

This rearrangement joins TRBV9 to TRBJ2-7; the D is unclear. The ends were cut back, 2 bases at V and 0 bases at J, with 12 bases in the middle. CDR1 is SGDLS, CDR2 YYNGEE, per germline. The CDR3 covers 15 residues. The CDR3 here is CASSVSYSFSYEQYF. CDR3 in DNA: TGTGCCAGCAGCGTCAGCTACAGCTTCTCCTACGAGCAGTACTTC.

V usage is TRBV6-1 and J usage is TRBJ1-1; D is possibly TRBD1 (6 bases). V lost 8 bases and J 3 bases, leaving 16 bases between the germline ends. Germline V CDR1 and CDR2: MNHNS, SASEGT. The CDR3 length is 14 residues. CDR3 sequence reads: CASPPTGYHTEAFF. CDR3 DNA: TGTGCCAGCCCCCCCACAGGGTATCACACTGAAGCTTTCTTT.

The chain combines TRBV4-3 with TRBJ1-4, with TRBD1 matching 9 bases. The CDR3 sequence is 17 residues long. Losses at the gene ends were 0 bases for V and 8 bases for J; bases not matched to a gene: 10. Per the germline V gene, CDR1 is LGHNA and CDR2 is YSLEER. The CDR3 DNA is TGCGCCAGCAGCCAAGATCCCCCGGGACAGGGTTACGAAAAACTGTTTTTT. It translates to CASSQDPPGQGYEKLFF.

The CDR3 reads CASSLADAGGPTGELFF. In DNA, the CDR3 is TGCGCCAGCAGCTTGGCCGATGCGGGAGGGCCGACCGGGGAGCTGTTTTTT. The chain employs TRBV5-1 and TRBJ2-2, with TRBD2 identical over 9 bases. With 0 bases clipped from V and 5 bases from J, the junction kept 8 bases outside the gene matches. Germline V gene sequence: CDR1 SGHRS, CDR2 YFSETQ. This CDR3 comprises 17 residues. The full variable domain, completed using reference TRBV5-1 and TRBJ2-2, is KAGVTQTPRYLIKTRGQQVTLSCSPISGHRSVSWYQQTPGQGLQFLFEYFSETQRNKGNFPGRFSGRQFSNSRSEMNVSTLELGDSALYLCASSLADAGGPTGELFFGEGSRLTVL.

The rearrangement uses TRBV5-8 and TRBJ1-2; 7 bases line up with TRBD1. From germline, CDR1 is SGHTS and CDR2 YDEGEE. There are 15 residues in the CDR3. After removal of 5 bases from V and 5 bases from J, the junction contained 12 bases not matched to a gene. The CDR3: CASSHPGQTSYGYTF. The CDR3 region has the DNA TGTGCCAGCAGTCACCCGGGACAGACCTCATATGGCTACACCTTC.

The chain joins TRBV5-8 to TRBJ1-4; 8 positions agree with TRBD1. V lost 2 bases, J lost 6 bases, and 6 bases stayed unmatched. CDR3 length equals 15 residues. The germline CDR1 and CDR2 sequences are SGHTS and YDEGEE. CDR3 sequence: CASSFLYRGDEKLFF. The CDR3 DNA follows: TGTGCCAGCAGCTTTTTGTACAGGGGGGATGAAAAACTGTTTTTT.

The CDR3 spells CASSLRGGYSPLHF. The CDR3 DNA follows: TGTGCCAGCAGTTTGAGAGGGGGATATTCACCCCTCCACTTT. V usage is TRBV28 and J usage is TRBJ1-6, with D tentatively TRBD1 (6 bases). The CDR3 contains 14 residues. Between the trimmed V and J ends, which lost 3 bases and 8 bases, there was a span of 11 bases. CDR1 MDHEN and CDR2 SYDVKM come from the germline V gene.